This entry is about one T cell receptor beta chain. The antigen is unknown. The data were obtained in a study of cytomegalovirus exposure and HLA in healthy donors. PCR primers comprised 60 Vbeta and 13 Jbeta primers. Method: immunoSEQ multiplex PCR; TCRdb's copy keeps in-frame clones and lacks some. The sample contains 150,000 to 200,000 clones, around 80% of which appear only once. CDR3 size: 13 residues. Germline V gene lookup returns CDR1 SGHRS and CDR2 YFSETQ. The J segment lost 3 bases and the V segment lost 10 bases, leaving 10 bases of the junction unmatched. The study's findings and limits: Later analysis identified several of the most significant clusters that appeared linked to common viral pathogens. Reportedly, fewer N-insertions than the approximately 690-donor mean appeared in an Asian-associated ancestry cluster in a later analysis. The investigators catalogued 164 TCR beta chains as cytomegalovirus-associated. Previous analysis showed most TCR beta V segments were productive about 90% or about 30% of the time.

J is TRBJ2-7 and V is TRBV5-1, with 7 positions matching TRBD1. The TCR was taken from a female donor in good health and CMV-seronegative. The source material was PBMCs. CDR3 sequence (DNA): TGCGCCTTAGACAGGGACCGAATCTACGAGCAGTACTTC. This codes for CALDRDRIYEQYF.